This TCR beta chain was sequenced for a study of T cell changes during pregnancy in multiple sclerosis (dated by TCRdb to between 2019 and 2020). With regard to the full study: Changes in the T cell repertoire over the course of pregnancy were examined in this study in women with multiple sclerosis.

CDR1 LNHNV and CDR2 YYDKDF are derived from the germline V gene (reference sequence). V loses 5 bases, J loses 3 bases, and the germline ends lie 16 bases apart. The CDR3 covers 16 residues, taking in both the cysteine and the phenylalanine. Of the read, only the CDR3 DNA is kept; its 48 bases are in frame from base 1. Comments on this clone: Its antigen is currently not known. Base qualities are not at hand, and no much larger clone is one base apart.

Libraries were built with the immunoSEQ multiplex PCR assay. The source is immuneACCESS, and TCRdb retained only in-frame sequences with V and J called. Part of the clones is not carried over; for the studies checked, unresolved V genes explain less than half of this, and the remainder is unexplained. This sample lists some 70,000 clones; about 90% were detected once. The leading ten clones occupy around 0.86% of the sample. This TCR was sampled from a female donor with multiple sclerosis, enrolled in a pregnancy study. Source: peripheral blood, taken in the second trimester of pregnancy. The chain was built from TRBV15 and TRBJ2-2; TRBD2 could be the D gene, as 6 bases match. The nucleotide sequence is given as TGTGCCACCAGCCCAGCAGAGGGACTTTACACCGGGGAGCTGTTTTTT. Its product reads: CATSPAEGLYTGELFF.